Here is one T cell receptor beta chain with its context. As yet, its antigen is unknown. The data belong to a study of T-cell memory formation after mild COVID-19. Study-level information: Largely, TCR clusters stayed within a single donor. Regarding the study as a whole: Clones that contracted clustered mainly in CM and EM if CD4+ and in EMRA if CD8+. Detection of some responders pre-infection suggested pre-existing cross-reactive memory T cells participated. Among clones peaking at day 37 in the second wave, SARS-CoV-2 specificity remained unconfirmed.

MiXCR was run by TCRdb on the 5' RACE reads, yielding one entry per CDR3 protein. The sample holds just over 300,000 distinct CDR3 sequences, roughly a fifth seen once. The V end lost 1 base, the J end lost 4 bases, and 5 bases lay between the germline ends. The CDR3 loop spans 13 amino acids. This TCR came from a man between 18 and 29 years old who had mild COVID-19 (a few samples of this study predate the infection). Cell type and time point are not known. The rearrangement joins TRBV12-3 or TRBV12-4 to TRBJ1-5; D unclear. Sequencing used PBMCs or a T cell subset sorted from them (not recorded which). CDR3 protein: CASSLEDNQPQHF. For the CDR3, the DNA is TGTGCCAGCAGTTTAGAGGATAATCAGCCCCAGCATTTT.